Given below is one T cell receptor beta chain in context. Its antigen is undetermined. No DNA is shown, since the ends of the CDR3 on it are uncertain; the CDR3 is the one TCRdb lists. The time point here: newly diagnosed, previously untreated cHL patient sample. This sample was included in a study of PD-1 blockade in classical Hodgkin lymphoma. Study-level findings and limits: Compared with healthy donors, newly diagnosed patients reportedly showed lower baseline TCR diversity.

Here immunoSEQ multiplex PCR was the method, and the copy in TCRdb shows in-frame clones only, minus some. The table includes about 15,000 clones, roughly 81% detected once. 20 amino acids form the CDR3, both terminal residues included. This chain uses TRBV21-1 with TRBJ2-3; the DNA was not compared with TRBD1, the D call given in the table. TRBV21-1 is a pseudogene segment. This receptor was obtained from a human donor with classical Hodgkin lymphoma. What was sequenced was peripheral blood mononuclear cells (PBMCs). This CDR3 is CASSNFHWGSGTDITDTQYF.